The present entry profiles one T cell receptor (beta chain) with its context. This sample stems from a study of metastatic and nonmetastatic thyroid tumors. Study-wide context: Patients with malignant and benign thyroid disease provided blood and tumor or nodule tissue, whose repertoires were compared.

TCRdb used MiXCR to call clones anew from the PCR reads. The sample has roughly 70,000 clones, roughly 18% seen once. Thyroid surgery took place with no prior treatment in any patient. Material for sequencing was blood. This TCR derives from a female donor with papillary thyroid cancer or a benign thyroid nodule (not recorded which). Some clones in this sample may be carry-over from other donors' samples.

The CDR3 region is CASGGRGHYGYTF. The CDR3 nucleotides are TGTGCCAGTGGCGGACGTGGTCACTATGGCTACACCTTC. This rearrangement joins TRBV19 to TRBJ1-2; D uncertain. In germline, CDR1 is LNHDA, CDR2 SQIVND (reference sequence). V lost 8 bases and J 3 bases, leaving 13 bases between the germline ends. The CDR3 spans 13 residues.